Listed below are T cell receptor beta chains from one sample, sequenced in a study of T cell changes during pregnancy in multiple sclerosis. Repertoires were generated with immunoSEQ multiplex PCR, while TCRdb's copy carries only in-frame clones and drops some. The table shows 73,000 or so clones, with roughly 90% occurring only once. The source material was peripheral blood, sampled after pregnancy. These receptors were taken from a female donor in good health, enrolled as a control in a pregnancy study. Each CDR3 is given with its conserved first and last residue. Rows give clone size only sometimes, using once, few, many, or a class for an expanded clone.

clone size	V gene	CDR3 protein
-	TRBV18	CASSPRGQAYGYTF
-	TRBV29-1	CSVYLREYNEQFF
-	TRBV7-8	CASSPAGLSYEQYF
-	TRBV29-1	CSVTVAGGGGNQPQHF
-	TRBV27	CASSLGDRFEQYF
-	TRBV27	CASSLMAGVIADTQYF
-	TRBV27	CASSFGRAGEQYF
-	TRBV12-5	CASGLAGTGLREQYF
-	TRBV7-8	CASSLAWLAGGTGANVLTF
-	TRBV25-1	CASSDRGANEKLFF
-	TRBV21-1	CASSKVWPYEQYF
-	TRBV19	CASTLNSNTEAFF
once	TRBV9	CASNEYGNTEAFF
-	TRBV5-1	CASSSRGELFF
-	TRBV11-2	CASRQATGGEQYF